These T cell receptor beta chains were read from a single sample in a study of blood T cell repertoires in COVID-19. The protocol was immunoSEQ multiplex PCR, while the TCRdb copy is restricted to in-frame clones and leaves out a portion. The repertoire holds about 64,000 clones, with about nine tenths as singletons. The source material was peripheral blood. All receptors derive from a man aged 45-65 years with active COVID-19. The CDR3 runs from the conserved cysteine through the conserved F or W. Each record gives: D gene, clone size, V gene, J gene, CDR3 protein, CDR3 DNA. A D gene is named only where the DNA matches it firmly. Rows give clone size only sometimes, using once, few, many, or a class for an expanded clone.

-	-	TRBV24-1	TRBJ1-5	CATSASGQLPYSNQPQHF	TGTGCCACCAGTGCCAGCGGTCAACTGCCTTATAGCAATCAGCCCCAGCATTTT
TRBD1	-	TRBV6-1	TRBJ1-5	CASSEARTGFMRQPQHF	TGTGCCAGCAGTGAAGCAAGGACAGGGTTTATGCGACAGCCCCAGCATTTT
TRBD1	few	TRBV6-5	TRBJ1-4	CASGDGQDVGKLFF	TGTGCCAGCGGCGACGGACAGGATGTGGGGAAACTGTTTTTT
-	-	TRBV6-5	TRBJ1-1	CASSYGTSNTEAFF	TGTGCCAGCAGTTACGGGACATCCAACACTGAAGCTTTCTTT
TRBD1	-	TRBV15	TRBJ1-5	CATSRTGYSNQPQHF	TGTGCCACCAGCAGGACAGGGTATAGCAATCAGCCCCAGCATTTT
-	-	TRBV6-2/TRBV6-3	TRBJ1-5	CASSYKSRGSNQPQHF	TGTGCCAGCAGTTACAAGAGCAGGGGTAGCAATCAGCCCCAGCATTTT
TRBD1	-	TRBV12-3/TRBV12-4	TRBJ1-5	CASRDRGVQPQHF	TGTGCCTCCCGGGACAGGGGCGTTCAGCCCCAGCATTTT
-	-	TRBV7-2	TRBJ1-5	CASTPGSNSNQPQHF	TGTGCCAGCACCCCCGGGTCTAATAGCAATCAGCCCCAGCATTTT
-	few	TRBV5-4	TRBJ2-1	CALSLGGNNEQFF	TGTGCCCTCAGTCTAGGGGGAAACAATGAGCAGTTCTTC
TRBD1	many	TRBV5-4	TRBJ2-7	CASSRLQGAVDEQYF	TGTGCCAGCAGCCGACTACAGGGGGCGGTGGACGAGCAGTACTTC
-	-	TRBV7-8	TRBJ2-3	CASSFLDTQYF	TGTGCCAGCAGCTTTCTAGATACGCAGTATTTT
TRBD2	few	TRBV6-2/TRBV6-3	TRBJ2-7	CASSWTSGGSYEQYF	TGTGCCAGCAGTTGGACTAGCGGGGGCTCCTACGAGCAGTACTTC
-	-	TRBV4-1	TRBJ1-5	CASSQVRILVSNQPQHF	TGCGCCAGCAGCCAAGTCAGGATCCTCGTCAGCAATCAGCCCCAGCATTTT
TRBD2	-	TRBV6-6	TRBJ2-1	CASSYVGGGKNEQFF	TGTGCCAGCAGTTACGTGGGGGGGGGTAAAAATGAGCAGTTCTTC
-	-	TRBV29-1	TRBJ1-5	CSVLGQPNQPQHF	TGCAGCGTTCTTGGACAGCCCAATCAGCCCCAGCATTTT
TRBD1	-	TRBV5-1	TRBJ2-7	CASSLTQGAGEQYF	TGCGCCAGCAGCCTGACCCAGGGGGCAGGCGAGCAGTACTTC
-	-	TRBV7-7	TRBJ2-1	CASSLTTSRLGEQFF	TGTGCCAGCAGCTTAACGACTAGTCGTTTGGGTGAGCAGTTCTTC
-	once	TRBV5-1	TRBJ2-2	CASAAGPTGELFF	TGCGCCAGCGCCGCAGGGCCCACCGGGGAGCTGTTTTTT
-	-	TRBV28	TRBJ2-7	CASSSPPQVTYEQYF	TGTGCCAGCAGTTCCCCCCCCCAGGTGACCTACGAGCAGTACTTC
TRBD1	-	TRBV2	TRBJ2-6	CASSVALDRAGANVLTF	TGTGCCAGCAGCGTAGCCCTTGACAGGGCCGGGGCCAACGTCCTGACTTTC
TRBD1	-	TRBV19	TRBJ1-4	CASGPGQGNEKLFF	TGTGCCAGTGGCCCGGGACAGGGAAATGAAAAACTGTTTTTT
TRBD1	-	TRBV2	TRBJ1-2	CASRGQGVGGYTF	TGTGCCAGCAGAGGACAGGGGGTGGGTGGCTACACCTTC
TRBD1	-	TRBV5-4	TRBJ2-7	CASSPGTGGFYEQYF	TGTGCCAGCAGCCCAGGGACAGGGGGCTTCTACGAGCAGTACTTC
-	-	TRBV7-2	TRBJ2-5	CASSLEGAGGTQYF	TGTGCCAGCAGCTTGGAGGGGGCGGGCGGGACCCAGTACTTC
TRBD2	-	TRBV2	TRBJ2-3	CASSDPWAGGRKDTQYF	TGTGCCAGCAGTGACCCTTGGGCGGGGGGGCGTAAAGATACGCAGTATTTT
TRBD1	-	TRBV30	TRBJ2-5	CAWVKSGTGKTQYF	TGTGCCTGGGTTAAATCCGGGACAGGGAAGACCCAGTACTTC
-	-	TRBV4-3	TRBJ2-1	CASSQDYDRVGGEQFF	TGCGCCAGCAGCCAAGATTACGACAGGGTCGGGGGTGAGCAGTTCTTC
-	few	TRBV7-2	TRBJ1-4	CASSNTREKLFF	TGTGCCAGCAGCAACACCAGGGAAAAACTGTTTTTT
-	once	TRBV6-2/TRBV6-3	TRBJ1-5	CASSYRYRVRGNQPQHF	TGTGCCAGCAGTTACCGATACAGGGTACGGGGCAATCAGCCCCAGCATTTT
-	-	TRBV15	TRBJ1-4	CATSRDHMGVSEKLFF	TGTGCCACCAGCAGAGATCATATGGGCGTTAGTGAAAAACTGTTTTTT
-	-	TRBV10-3	TRBJ2-5	CAISGGTRETQYF	TGTGCCATCAGTGGGGGGACACGAGAGACCCAGTACTTC
-	-	TRBV7-9	TRBJ2-3	CASSLAGTNTDTQYF	TGTGCCAGCAGCTTAGCAGGAACTAACACAGATACGCAGTATTTT
TRBD2	-	TRBV6-5	TRBJ2-1	CASSWGGSSYNEQFF	TGTGCCAGCAGCTGGGGGGGGAGCTCCTACAATGAGCAGTTCTTC
-	-	TRBV6-5	TRBJ1-5	CASSYEADQPQHF	TGTGCCAGCAGTTACGAGGCCGATCAGCCCCAGCATTTT
-	-	TRBV1	TRBJ2-2	CTSSQDFNNSGPPGELFF	TGCACCAGCAGCCAAGATTTCAACAATAGCGGCCCTCCCGGGGAGCTGTTTTTT
-	-	TRBV18	TRBJ2-7	CASSPQGGGYEQYF	TGTGCCAGCTCACCCCAGGGGGGAGGCTACGAGCAGTACTTC
TRBD2	-	TRBV5-8	TRBJ2-5	CASSSPSLADQETQYF	TGTGCCAGCAGCTCCCCTTCGCTAGCGGATCAAGAGACCCAGTACTTC
-	-	TRBV15	TRBJ2-7	CATSSRFTYEQYF	TGTGCCACCAGCTCCCGGTTTACCTACGAGCAGTACTTC
TRBD1	-	TRBV6-5	TRBJ2-2	CASRLRQGGIGELFF	TGTGCCAGCAGGCTCCGACAGGGTGGGATCGGGGAGCTGTTTTTT
-	-	TRBV7-3	TRBJ2-3	CASSLSRVTDTQYF	TGTGCCAGCAGCTTAAGTAGAGTAACAGATACGCAGTATTTT
-	-	TRBV10-3	TRBJ1-1	CAISERGTGNTEAFF	TGTGCCATCAGTGAGAGGGGTACAGGGAACACTGAAGCTTTCTTT
TRBD1	-	TRBV19	TRBJ2-5	CASSIRQGAETQYF	TGTGCCAGTAGTATAAGACAGGGAGCGGAGACCCAGTACTTC
-	-	TRBV10-2	TRBJ2-2	CASSGTTGELFF	TGCGCCAGCAGTGGCACAACCGGGGAGCTGTTTTTT
-	-	TRBV27	TRBJ1-1	CASSWSGNTEAFF	TGTGCCAGCAGTTGGAGCGGAAACACTGAAGCTTTCTTT
-	-	TRBV5-1	TRBJ1-4	CASSADAAGKKLFF	TGCGCCAGCAGCGCGGACGCGGCCGGGAAAAAACTGTTTTTT